This TCR beta chain was retrieved from a study of blood T cell repertoires in COVID-19. Study-level information: Samples of COVID-19 (acute and convalescent) were obtained from the United States, Italy and Spain. PBMCs, B-cell-depleted T cells, or T cells provided the cDNA or gDNA that made up the material.

Germline V gene sequence: CDR1 MGHRA, CDR2 YSYEKL. The CDR3 is 17 amino acids. Trimming took 4 bases from V and 0 from J, leaving 17 bases between them. Per the study methods: Reference gene primers were amplified, and this amplification served to estimate nucleated cell counts. Only in-frame clones appear in the TCRdb table, and some are missing; sequencing was by immunoSEQ multiplex PCR. The V and J calls and the clone size are those of that table, but D and trimming were determined from the DNA. The data hold under 200,000 clones, with around 87% observed a single time. The chain couples TRBV4-1 to TRBJ2-3, with a weak D call TRBD2 (6 bases). Sequencing was performed on peripheral blood. The TCR originated in a man in his forties with active or convalescent COVID-19. DNA for the CDR3: TGCGCCAGCAGCCTTCAGCCGGGACTTACTAGCACAGATACGCAGTATTTT. Translating gives CASSLQPGLTSTDTQYF.